Listed below are T cell receptor beta chains from one sample, sequenced in a study of beta chain features in type 1 diabetes. Clones were sequenced by immunoSEQ multiplex PCR, and TCRdb holds only the in-frame ones, with some missing. The sample lists some 350,000 clones; about 10% were seen once. The sample was central memory CD4+ T cells from blood. Receptors were obtained from a man under 40 with type 1 diabetes. Each CDR3 is given with its conserved first and last residue. Each record gives: D gene, clone size, J gene, V gene, CDR3 protein, CDR3 DNA. The D gene is left open where the match is weak. Rows may omit the clone size; those that give it use once, few, many or a size class.

D gene: TRBD1; clone size: few; J gene: TRBJ2-7; V gene: TRBV27; CDR3 protein: CASSPNDRANEQYF; CDR3 DNA: TGTGCCAGCAGCCCTAACGACAGGGCGAACGAGCAGTACTTC
D gene: TRBD1; clone size: few; J gene: TRBJ2-2; V gene: TRBV7-7; CDR3 protein: CASSKTGSPGELFF; CDR3 DNA: TGTGCCAGCAGCAAGACAGGGTCCCCCGGGGAGCTGTTTTTT
D gene: TRBD2; clone size: .; J gene: TRBJ2-1; V gene: TRBV6-5; CDR3 protein: CASRRLAGTNEQFF; CDR3 DNA: TGTGCCAGCAGGCGACTAGCGGGGACCAATGAGCAGTTCTTC
D gene: TRBD2; clone size: .; J gene: TRBJ2-1; V gene: TRBV5-1; CDR3 protein: CASSWGLAGGPGEQFF; CDR3 DNA: TGCGCCAGCAGCTGGGGGCTGGCGGGAGGGCCTGGTGAGCAGTTCTTC
D gene: TRBD2; clone size: few; J gene: TRBJ2-7; V gene: TRBV28; CDR3 protein: CASGLETYEQYF; CDR3 DNA: TGTGCCAGCGGACTAGAAACCTACGAGCAGTACTTC
D gene: .; clone size: few; J gene: TRBJ1-5; V gene: TRBV6-6; CDR3 protein: CASSYGRPNSNQPQHF; CDR3 DNA: TGTGCCAGCAGTTACGGGAGACCGAACAGCAATCAGCCCCAGCATTTT
D gene: TRBD2; clone size: many; J gene: TRBJ2-3; V gene: TRBV14; CDR3 protein: CASRRLAGSTDTQYF; CDR3 DNA: TGTGCCAGCAGGAGACTAGCGGGGAGCACAGATACGCAGTATTTT
D gene: TRBD2; clone size: .; J gene: TRBJ2-7; V gene: TRBV14; CDR3 protein: CASSPLTSGSGLRQYF; CDR3 DNA: TGTGCCAGCAGCCCACTTACTAGCGGGAGTGGATTAAGGCAGTACTTC
D gene: TRBD2; clone size: .; J gene: TRBJ2-1; V gene: TRBV6-1; CDR3 protein: CASTKGLAGDDEQFF; CDR3 DNA: TGTGCCAGCACTAAGGGACTAGCGGGAGACGATGAGCAGTTCTTC
D gene: TRBD2; clone size: many; J gene: TRBJ2-3; V gene: TRBV2; CDR3 protein: CASSPGTSVTDTQYF; CDR3 DNA: TGTGCCAGCAGTCCCGGGACTAGCGTCACAGATACGCAGTATTTT
D gene: .; clone size: .; J gene: TRBJ1-5; V gene: TRBV6-6; CDR3 protein: CASSYGPYSNQPQHF; CDR3 DNA: TGTGCCAGCAGTTACGGCCCATATAGCAATCAGCCCCAGCATTTT
D gene: TRBD2; clone size: few; J gene: TRBJ2-3; V gene: TRBV7-7; CDR3 protein: CASSLGTSGTTDTQYF; CDR3 DNA: TGTGCTAGCAGCTTGGGGACTAGCGGTACCACAGATACGCAGTATTTT
D gene: TRBD1; clone size: once; J gene: TRBJ1-5; V gene: TRBV7-8; CDR3 protein: CASSIQPGGLNQPQHF; CDR3 DNA: TGTGCCAGCAGCATTCAGCCAGGGGGCTTAAATCAGCCCCAGCATTTT
D gene: .; clone size: few; J gene: TRBJ2-7; V gene: TRBV4-2; CDR3 protein: CASSSPSSGPYEQYF; CDR3 DNA: TGTGCCAGCAGCTCGCCTAGCTCAGGACCCTACGAGCAGTACTTC
D gene: .; clone size: few; J gene: TRBJ1-5; V gene: TRBV2; CDR3 protein: CASSEVGSNQPQHF; CDR3 DNA: TGTGCCAGCAGTGAAGTGGGGAGCAATCAGCCCCAGCATTTT
D gene: .; clone size: few; J gene: TRBJ2-3; V gene: TRBV5-1; CDR3 protein: CASRPQDSTDTQYF; CDR3 DNA: TGCGCCAGCAGACCCCAGGACAGCACAGATACGCAGTATTTT
D gene: TRBD2; clone size: many; J gene: TRBJ2-3; V gene: TRBV7-2; CDR3 protein: CASSSLAGDGDTQYF; CDR3 DNA: TGTGCCAGCAGCTCCTTAGCGGGAGATGGGGATACGCAGTATTTT
D gene: TRBD1; clone size: few; J gene: TRBJ1-5; V gene: TRBV13; CDR3 protein: CASSLGGQGFNQPQHF; CDR3 DNA: TGTGCCAGCAGCTTAGGAGGACAGGGGTTCAATCAGCCCCAGCATTTT
D gene: .; clone size: few; J gene: TRBJ1-1; V gene: TRBV7-2; CDR3 protein: CASSTVRNTEAFF; CDR3 DNA: TGTGCCAGCAGCACCGTCAGGAACACTGAAGCTTTCTTT
D gene: .; clone size: few; J gene: TRBJ2-7; V gene: TRBV11-2; CDR3 protein: CASSMLRGTYEQYF; CDR3 DNA: TGTGCCAGCAGCATGCTAAGGGGGACATACGAGCAGTACTTC
D gene: TRBD1; clone size: .; J gene: TRBJ1-3; V gene: TRBV28; CDR3 protein: CASSSGGRSGNTIYF; CDR3 DNA: TGTGCCAGCAGTTCAGGGGGACGCTCTGGAAACACCATATATTTT
D gene: .; clone size: .; J gene: TRBJ1-5; V gene: TRBV6-5; CDR3 protein: CASSYGRINQPQHF; CDR3 DNA: TGTGCCAGCAGTTATGGGCGGATCAATCAGCCCCAGCATTTT
D gene: .; clone size: .; J gene: TRBJ2-7; V gene: TRBV7-6; CDR3 protein: CASTPGPDPSYEQYF; CDR3 DNA: TGTGCCAGCACCCCCGGGCCGGACCCTTCCTACGAGCAGTACTTC